This entry lists 8 T cell receptor beta chains sequenced from one sample in a study of blood T cell repertoires in COVID-19. TCRdb keeps only in-frame clones here, not all; method: immunoSEQ multiplex PCR. The profile shows over 450,000 clones, 89% of them singletons. Sample: peripheral blood. The source is a man younger than 35 with COVID-19, enrolled during active disease.

The chain uses TRBV9 and TRBJ1-2; possible D gene TRBD1, 6 bases. Trimming took 0 bases from V and 0 from J, leaving 12 bases between them. The CDR3 runs 16 residues. Germline V CDR1 and CDR2: SGDLS, YYNGEE. CDR3 bases: TGTGCCAGCAGCGTAGGCGGGGGCCGGCCTAACTATGGCTACACCTTC. Translation: CASSVGGGRPNYGYTF.

This rearrangement joins TRBV24-1 to TRBJ2-1; 8 bases fit TRBD2. After removal of 7 bases from V and 2 bases from J, the junction contained 9 bases not matched to a gene. Germline CDR1 KGHDR, CDR2 SFDVKD. This CDR3 spans 16 amino acids. The CDR3 DNA sequence: TGTGCCACCAGCTCTATTAGCGGGATTGCCTACAATGAGCAGTTCTTC. Encoded protein: CATSSISGIAYNEQFF.

The J gene is TRBJ2-1, the V gene TRBV5-1; TRBD1 matches at 7 bases. The germline V gene encodes CDR1 SGHRS and CDR2 YFSETQ. V shed 0 bases, J shed 10 bases, and the junction held 10 bases outside the gene matches. The CDR3 runs 15 residues. The CDR3 region has the DNA TGCGCCAGCAGCTTGGGACAGGGATCGTCTCTGGAGCAGTTCTTC. Its protein is CASSLGQGSSLEQFF.

The CDR3 DNA is TGCGCCAGCAGTGAGCCGTTGGTCGGTAGCACCGGGGAGCTGTTTTTT. This gives the protein CASSEPLVGSTGELFF. The V and J genes are TRBV10-1 and TRBJ2-2; D is ambiguous. The germline V gene has CDR1 WNHNN and CDR2 SYGVQD (reference sequence). The CDR3 length is 16 residues. The V end was cut by 2 bases, the J end by 4 bases, with 14 bases between.

This chain connects TRBV29-1 to TRBJ2-7, with D perhaps TRBD1 (6 bases). CDR3 length: 11 amino acids. Germline-derived CDR1 and CDR2 are SQVTM and ANQGSEA. V was pared by 5 bases and J by 2 bases, with 7 bases between. CDR3 loop: CSVYRAYEQYF. Here the CDR3 DNA reads TGCAGCGTTTACAGGGCCTACGAGCAGTACTTC.

The chain recombines TRBV7-3 with TRBJ2-3; 8 bases are a match to TRBD2. The CDR3 contains 15 residues. J lost 4 bases, V lost 0 bases, and 3 bases had no gene match. Germline V CDR1 and CDR2: SGHTA, FQGTGA. The CDR3 DNA reads as TGTGCCAGCAGCTTAACTGGCGGGGGGCCAGATACGCAGTATTTT. Encoded protein: CASSLTGGGPDTQYF.

The chain has TRBV7-9 and TRBJ1-4; the D gene is possibly TRBD1 (6 bases). V lost 5 bases, J lost 8 bases, and 15 bases lay in between. CDR3 size: 14 residues. Looked up from germline, CDR1 is SEHNR and CDR2 is FQNEAQ (reference sequence). The chain's CDR3 is CASSPDSGWEKLFF. The CDR3, as DNA: TGTGCCAGCAGCCCGGACAGCGGATGGGAAAAACTGTTTTTT.

This clone was counted a few times. The CDR3 bases are TGCAGCGTTTTAGCGGGGGGGCTCGACTATGGCTACACCTTC. Its translation: CSVLAGGLDYGYTF. The chain has TRBV29-1 and TRBJ1-2; perhaps TRBD1 as D (6 bases). The CDR3 loop spans 14 amino acids. V dropped 5 bases and J dropped 3 bases, with 16 bases sitting between them. The germline CDR1 and CDR2 sequences are SQVTM and ANQGSEA.